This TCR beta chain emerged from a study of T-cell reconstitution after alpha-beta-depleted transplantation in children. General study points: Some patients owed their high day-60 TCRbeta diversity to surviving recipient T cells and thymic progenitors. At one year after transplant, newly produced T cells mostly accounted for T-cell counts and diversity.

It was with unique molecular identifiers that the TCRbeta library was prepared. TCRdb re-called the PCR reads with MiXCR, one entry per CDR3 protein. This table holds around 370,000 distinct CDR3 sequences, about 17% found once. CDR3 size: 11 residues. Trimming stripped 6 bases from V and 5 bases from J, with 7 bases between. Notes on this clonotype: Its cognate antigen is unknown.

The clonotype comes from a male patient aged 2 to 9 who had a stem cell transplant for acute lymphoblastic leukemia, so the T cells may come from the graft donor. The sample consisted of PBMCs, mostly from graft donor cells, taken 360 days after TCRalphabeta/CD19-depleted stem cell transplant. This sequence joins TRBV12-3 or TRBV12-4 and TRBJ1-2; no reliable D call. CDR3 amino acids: CASSRGYGYTF. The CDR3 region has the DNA TGTGCCAGCAGCCGAGGGTATGGCTACACCTTC.